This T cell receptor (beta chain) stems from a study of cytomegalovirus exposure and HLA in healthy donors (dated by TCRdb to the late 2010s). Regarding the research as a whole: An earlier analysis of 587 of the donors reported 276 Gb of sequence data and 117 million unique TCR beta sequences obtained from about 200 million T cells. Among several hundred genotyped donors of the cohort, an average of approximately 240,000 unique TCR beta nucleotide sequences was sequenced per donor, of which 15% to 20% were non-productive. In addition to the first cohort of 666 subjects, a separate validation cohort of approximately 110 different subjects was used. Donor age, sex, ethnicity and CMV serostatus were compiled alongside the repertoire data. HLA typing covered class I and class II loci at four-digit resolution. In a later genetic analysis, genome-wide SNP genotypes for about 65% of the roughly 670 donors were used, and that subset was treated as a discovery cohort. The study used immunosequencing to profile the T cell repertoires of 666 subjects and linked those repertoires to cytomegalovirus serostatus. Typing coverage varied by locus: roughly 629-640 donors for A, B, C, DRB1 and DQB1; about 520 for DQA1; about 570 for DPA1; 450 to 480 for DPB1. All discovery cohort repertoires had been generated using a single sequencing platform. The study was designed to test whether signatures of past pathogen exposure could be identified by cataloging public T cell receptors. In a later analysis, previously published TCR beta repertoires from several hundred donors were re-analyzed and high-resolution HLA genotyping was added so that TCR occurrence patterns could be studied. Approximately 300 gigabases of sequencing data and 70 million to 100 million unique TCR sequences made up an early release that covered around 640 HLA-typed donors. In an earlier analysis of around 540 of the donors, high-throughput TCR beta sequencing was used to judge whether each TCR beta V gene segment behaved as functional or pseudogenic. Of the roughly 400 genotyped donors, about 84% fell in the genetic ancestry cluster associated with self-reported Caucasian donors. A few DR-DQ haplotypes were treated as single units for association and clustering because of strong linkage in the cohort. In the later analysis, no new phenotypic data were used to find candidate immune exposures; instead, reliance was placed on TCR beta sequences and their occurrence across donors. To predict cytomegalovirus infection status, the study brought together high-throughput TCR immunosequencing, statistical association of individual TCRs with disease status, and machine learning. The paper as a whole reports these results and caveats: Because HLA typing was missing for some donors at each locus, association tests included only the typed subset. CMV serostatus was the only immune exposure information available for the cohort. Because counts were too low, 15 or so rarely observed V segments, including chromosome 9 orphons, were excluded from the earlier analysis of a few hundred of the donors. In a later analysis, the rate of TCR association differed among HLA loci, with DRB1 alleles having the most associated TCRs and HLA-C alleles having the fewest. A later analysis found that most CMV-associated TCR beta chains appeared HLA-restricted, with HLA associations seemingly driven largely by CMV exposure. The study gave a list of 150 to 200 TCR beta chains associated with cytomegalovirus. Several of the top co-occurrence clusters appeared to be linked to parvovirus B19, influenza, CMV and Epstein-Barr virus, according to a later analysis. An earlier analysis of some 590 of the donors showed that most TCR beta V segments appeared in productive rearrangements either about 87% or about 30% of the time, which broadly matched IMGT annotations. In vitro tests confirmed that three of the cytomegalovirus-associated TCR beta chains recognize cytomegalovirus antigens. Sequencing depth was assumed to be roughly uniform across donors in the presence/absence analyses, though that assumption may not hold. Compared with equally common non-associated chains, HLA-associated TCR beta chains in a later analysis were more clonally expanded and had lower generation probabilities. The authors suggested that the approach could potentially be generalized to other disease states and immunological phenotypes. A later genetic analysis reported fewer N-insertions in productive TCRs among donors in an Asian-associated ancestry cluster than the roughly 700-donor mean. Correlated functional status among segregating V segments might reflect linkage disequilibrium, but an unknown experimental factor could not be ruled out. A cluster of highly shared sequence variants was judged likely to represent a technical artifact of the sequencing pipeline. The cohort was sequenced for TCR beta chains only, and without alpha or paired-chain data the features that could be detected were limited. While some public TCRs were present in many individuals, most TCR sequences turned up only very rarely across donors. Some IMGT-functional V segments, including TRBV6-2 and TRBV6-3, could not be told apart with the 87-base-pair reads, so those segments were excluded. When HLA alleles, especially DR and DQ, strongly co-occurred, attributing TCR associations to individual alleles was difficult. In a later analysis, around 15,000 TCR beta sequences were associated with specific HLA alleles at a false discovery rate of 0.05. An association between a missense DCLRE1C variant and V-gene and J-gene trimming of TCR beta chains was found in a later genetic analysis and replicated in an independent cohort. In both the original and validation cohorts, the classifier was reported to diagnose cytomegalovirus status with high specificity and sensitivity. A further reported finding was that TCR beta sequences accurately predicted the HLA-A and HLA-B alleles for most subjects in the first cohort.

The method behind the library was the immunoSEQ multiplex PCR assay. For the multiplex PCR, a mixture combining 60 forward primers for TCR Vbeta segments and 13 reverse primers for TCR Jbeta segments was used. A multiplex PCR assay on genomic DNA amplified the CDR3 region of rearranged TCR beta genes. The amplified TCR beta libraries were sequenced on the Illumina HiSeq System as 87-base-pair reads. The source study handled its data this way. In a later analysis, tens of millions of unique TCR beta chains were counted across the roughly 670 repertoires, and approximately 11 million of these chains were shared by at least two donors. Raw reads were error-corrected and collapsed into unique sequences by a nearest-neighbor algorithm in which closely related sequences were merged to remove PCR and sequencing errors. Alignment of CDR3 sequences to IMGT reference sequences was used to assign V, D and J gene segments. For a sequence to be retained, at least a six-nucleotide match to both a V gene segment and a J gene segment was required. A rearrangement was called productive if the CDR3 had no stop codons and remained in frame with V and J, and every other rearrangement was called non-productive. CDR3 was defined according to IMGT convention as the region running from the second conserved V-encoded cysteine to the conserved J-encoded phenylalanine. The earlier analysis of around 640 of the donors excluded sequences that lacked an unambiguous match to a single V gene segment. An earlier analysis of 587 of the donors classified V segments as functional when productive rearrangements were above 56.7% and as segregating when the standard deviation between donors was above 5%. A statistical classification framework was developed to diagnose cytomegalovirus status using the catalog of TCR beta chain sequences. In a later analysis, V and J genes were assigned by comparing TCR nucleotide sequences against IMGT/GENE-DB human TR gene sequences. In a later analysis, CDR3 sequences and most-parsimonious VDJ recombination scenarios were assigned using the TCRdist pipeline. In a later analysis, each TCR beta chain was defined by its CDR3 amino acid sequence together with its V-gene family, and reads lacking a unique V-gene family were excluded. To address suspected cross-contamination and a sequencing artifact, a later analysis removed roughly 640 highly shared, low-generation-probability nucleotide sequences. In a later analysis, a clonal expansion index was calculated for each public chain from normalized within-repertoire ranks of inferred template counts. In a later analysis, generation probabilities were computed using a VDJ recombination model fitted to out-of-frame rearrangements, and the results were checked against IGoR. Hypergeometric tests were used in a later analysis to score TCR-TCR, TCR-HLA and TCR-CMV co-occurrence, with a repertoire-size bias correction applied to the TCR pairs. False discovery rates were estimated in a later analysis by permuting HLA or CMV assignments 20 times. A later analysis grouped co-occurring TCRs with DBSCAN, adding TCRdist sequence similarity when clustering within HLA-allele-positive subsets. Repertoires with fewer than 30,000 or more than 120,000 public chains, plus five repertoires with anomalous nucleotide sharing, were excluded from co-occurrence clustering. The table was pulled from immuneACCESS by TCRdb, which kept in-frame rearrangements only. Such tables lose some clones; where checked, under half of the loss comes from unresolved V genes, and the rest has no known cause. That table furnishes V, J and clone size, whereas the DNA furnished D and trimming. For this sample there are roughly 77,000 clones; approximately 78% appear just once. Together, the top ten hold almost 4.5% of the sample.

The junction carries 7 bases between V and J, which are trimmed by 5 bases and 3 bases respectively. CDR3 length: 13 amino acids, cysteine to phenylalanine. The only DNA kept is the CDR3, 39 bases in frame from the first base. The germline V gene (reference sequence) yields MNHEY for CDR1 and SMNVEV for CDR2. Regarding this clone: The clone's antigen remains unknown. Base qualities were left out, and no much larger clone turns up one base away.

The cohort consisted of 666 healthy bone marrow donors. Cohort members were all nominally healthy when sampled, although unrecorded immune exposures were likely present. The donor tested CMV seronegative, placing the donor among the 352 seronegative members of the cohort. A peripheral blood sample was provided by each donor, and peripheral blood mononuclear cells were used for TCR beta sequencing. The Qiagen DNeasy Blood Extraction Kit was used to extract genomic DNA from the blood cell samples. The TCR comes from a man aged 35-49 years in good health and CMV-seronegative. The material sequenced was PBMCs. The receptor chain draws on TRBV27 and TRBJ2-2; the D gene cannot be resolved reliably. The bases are TGTGCCAGCAGTCCCTTCTACACCGGGGAGCTGTTTTTT. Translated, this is CASSPFYTGELFF.